This T cell receptor (beta chain) emerged from a study of T cell responses to AZD1222 COVID-19 vaccine. The study's findings and limits: The peak T cell response came first, and repertoires were sampled only after it.

This clone was detected only a few times. What it binds is not known. Germline V gene sequence: CDR1 KGHSH, CDR2 LQKENI. The V gene end was trimmed by 6 bases and the J gene end by 4 bases; junction bases not matched to a gene: 8. This CDR3 is 14 amino acids long. Sequencing was performed with immunoSEQ multiplex PCR; in TCRdb, only in-frame clones are kept and a portion is missing. The sample lists more than 85,000 clones; just under 90% were seen once. The V call is TRBV18, the J call TRBJ2-7, with 8 bases matching TRBD1. The sequencing here drew on peripheral blood, taken on day 0 of AZD1222 vaccination. The TCR was taken from an adult in good health. CDR3 DNA: TGTGCCAGCTCGCCCCCGGGACAGGAATACGAGCAGTACTTC. The encoded protein is CASSPPGQEYEQYF.